These 4 T cell receptor beta chains were sequenced from one sample in a study of T cell repertoires in cytomegalovirus infection. TCRdb passed the reads through MiXCR, listing each CDR3 protein once. The repertoire consists of some 390,000 distinct CDR3 sequences, with 15% to 20% occurring once and the leading ten covering around 8.6%. The material sequenced was PBMCs. All receptors come from a human donor in good health (CMV status not recorded). Some clones in this sample may be carry-over from other donors' samples.

The rearrangement joins TRBV5-4 to TRBJ2-1; 9 positions agree with TRBD2. V shed 4 bases, J shed 0 bases, and the junction held 5 bases outside the gene matches. CDR1 and CDR2 from the germline V gene are SGHNT and YYREEE (reference sequence). This CDR3 has 16 amino acids. The CDR3 nucleotides read TGTGCCAGCAGCCGTCTAGCGGGGACCTCCTACAATGAGCAGTTCTTC. Amino acid sequence: CASSRLAGTSYNEQFF.

This clonotype has more than one count but fewer than ten. This chain links TRBV12-3 or TRBV12-4 with TRBJ2-7; 11 bases match TRBD2. The CDR3 spans 15 residues. The ends lost 10 bases at V and 5 bases at J; junction bases unmatched: 13. DNA for the CDR3: TGTGCCATCCCCATCACTAGCGGGAGTAGCCACGAGCAGTACTTC. It yields the protein CAIPITSGSSHEQYF.

This clonotype was picked up a small number of times. V is TRBV5-5 and J is TRBJ1-2; 8 positions match TRBD1. This CDR3 spans 13 amino acids. V lost 2 bases and J lost 6; bases outside the gene matches: 3. From germline, CDR1 is SGHKS and CDR2 YYEKEE (reference sequence). The chain's CDR3 is CASSFDRGNGYTF. The DNA for the CDR3 is TGTGCCAGCAGCTTCGACAGGGGAAATGGCTACACCTTC. Filled out from reference TRBV5-5 and TRBJ1-2, the complete variable domain reads DAGVTQSPTHLIKTRGQQVTLRCSPISGHKSVSWYQQVLGQGPQFIFQYYEKEERGRGNFPDRFSARQFPNYSSELNVNALLLGDSALYLCASSFDRGNGYTFGSGTRLTVV.

This clonotype came up many times. The chain is built from TRBV4-1 and TRBJ2-1; D perhaps matches TRBD2 (6 bases). V shed 3 bases and J shed 2 bases, with 14 bases lying between them. Germline V gene data show CDR1 as MGHRA and CDR2 as YSYEKL. The CDR3 has 16 amino acids. Here the CDR3 DNA reads TGCGCCAGCAGCCAGGGAGACGGGAGAACCTACAATGAGCAGTTCTTC. Protein: CASSQGDGRTYNEQFF.